A selection of T cell receptor beta chains follows, all from one sample in a study of CXCR3-negative and CXCR3-positive naive CD8 T cells. TCRdb re-called the 5' RACE reads, yielding one record per CDR3 amino acid sequence without DNA. The sample holds under 70,000 distinct CDR3 sequences. The sample was naive CXCR3+ CD8+ T cells from blood. These receptors all come from a human donor in good health. Some clones in this sample may be carry-over from other donors' samples. Both conserved end residues are part of each CDR3.

j_gene: TRBJ2-7
v_gene: TRBV20-1
CDR3aa: CSARALDSSYEQYF

j_gene: TRBJ2-3
v_gene: TRBV21-1
CDR3aa: CASAGGTGKEDTQYF

j_gene: TRBJ2-2
v_gene: TRBV7-7
CDR3aa: CASSLGQGNGELFF

j_gene: TRBJ1-2
v_gene: TRBV12-3/TRBV12-4
CDR3aa: CASSSLWTGWIYGYTF

j_gene: TRBJ2-7
v_gene: TRBV3-1
CDR3aa: CASSLAGQLYEQYF

j_gene: TRBJ1-1
v_gene: TRBV4-3
CDR3aa: CASSQDWTIPEAFF

j_gene: TRBJ1-4
v_gene: TRBV6-2/TRBV6-3
CDR3aa: CASSPIGQIEKLFF

j_gene: TRBJ2-7
v_gene: TRBV29-1
CDR3aa: CSVETRGGEDEQYF

j_gene: TRBJ1-6
v_gene: TRBV12-3/TRBV12-4
CDR3aa: CASRMPGLNNSPLHF

j_gene: TRBJ2-2
v_gene: TRBV5-4
CDR3aa: CASREGFTGELFF

j_gene: TRBJ2-1
v_gene: TRBV4-3
CDR3aa: CASSQDRTGPYNEQFF

j_gene: TRBJ2-5
v_gene: TRBV20-1
CDR3aa: CSTTFPGGAETQYF

j_gene: TRBJ2-7
v_gene: TRBV7-6
CDR3aa: CASSLTPGQVYEQYF

j_gene: TRBJ2-7
v_gene: TRBV6-5
CDR3aa: CASSYTTGSVDEQYF

j_gene: TRBJ1-6
v_gene: TRBV20-1
CDR3aa: CSAPGGMGDSPLHF

j_gene: TRBJ2-7
v_gene: TRBV7-9
CDR3aa: CASSWSSYEQYF

j_gene: TRBJ2-1
v_gene: TRBV5-1
CDR3aa: CASSGIIGAHEQFF

j_gene: TRBJ2-1
v_gene: TRBV2
CDR3aa: CASTQLPGQREQFF

j_gene: TRBJ2-1
v_gene: TRBV7-9
CDR3aa: CASSHTGFSYNEQFF

j_gene: TRBJ2-1
v_gene: TRBV29-1
CDR3aa: CSSKRENYNEQFF